This passage covers 9 T cell receptor beta chains from one sample sequenced in a study of post-analysis software for immune sequencing data. Points from the study as a whole: In patients, about 5 TRBV segments were more frequent than in controls, with TRBV5-6, TRBV5-1 and TRBV20-1 among them.

Presence of unique molecular identifiers characterized the TCR beta cDNA libraries. TCRdb passed the PCR reads through MiXCR, listing each CDR3 protein once. The data hold fewer than 850,000 distinct CDR3 sequences, with approximately 30% observed a single time. The antigens for these receptors are not known. Material for sequencing was blood. Every receptor here comes from a girl aged 10 to 17 with multiple sclerosis.

This CDR3 is CASSPASDTQYF. The CDR3 region has the DNA TGTGCCAGCTCACCAGCGTCCGATACGCAGTATTTT. The rearrangement uses TRBV18 and TRBJ2-3, with D uncertain. This CDR3 has 12 amino acids. Germline CDR1 reads KGHSH; CDR2 reads LQKENI. V lost 2 bases and J lost 6, with 6 bases in between.

This clonotype was observed a single time. The J gene is TRBJ2-2, the V gene TRBV27; D is undetermined. V shed 2 bases and J shed 4 bases, with 5 bases lying between them. The CDR3 has 13 residues. In germline, CDR1 is MNHEY, CDR2 SMNVEV (reference sequence). The CDR3 coding sequence is TGTGCCAGCAGTTTAATTGTCACCGGGGAGCTGTTTTTT. It translates to CASSLIVTGELFF.

V usage is TRBV28 and J usage is TRBJ2-7; D ambiguous. Trimming left V 6 bases short and J 6 bases short, with 18 bases between. This CDR3 comprises 14 residues. The V gene's germline CDR1 is MDHEN and CDR2 SYDVKM. The CDR3 bases are TGTGCCAGCAGCCTGGTCCCGATGGGCAGCGAGCAGTACTTC. Translation gives CASSLVPMGSEQYF.

This clonotype was recorded only once. The J gene is TRBJ1-6, the V gene TRBV27; the D gene is possibly TRBD1 (5 bases). Germline V gives CDR1 MNHEY, CDR2 SMNVEV (reference sequence). The CDR3 length is 15 residues. Trimming removed 9 bases at V and 8 bases at J, with 20 bases between. The CDR3 sequence is CARGKDRSTDSPLHF. In DNA form, the CDR3 reads TGTGCCAGAGGGAAAGACCGATCGACAGATTCACCCCTCCACTTT.

The chain couples TRBV7-9 to TRBJ2-7; 9 nucleotides align to TRBD2. V lost 1 base to trimming and J lost 0 bases; unmatched junction nucleotides: 4. The CDR3 is 16 residues long. CDR1 SEHNR and CDR2 FQNEAQ come from the germline V gene (reference sequence). CDR3 bases: TGTGCCAGCAGCTTAGTTGCGGGAGGGCCCTCCTACGAGCAGTACTTC. It is translated as CASSLVAGGPSYEQYF. Looking up the rest from reference TRBV7-9 and TRBJ2-7 gives the full variable domain: DTGVSQNPRHKITKRGQNVTFRCDPISEHNRLYWYRQTLGQGPEFLTYFQNEAQLEKSRLLSDRFSAERPKGSFSTLEIQRTEQGDSAMYLCASSLVAGGPSYEQYFGPGTRLTVT.

This clonotype was found many times. The J gene is TRBJ2-4, the V gene TRBV29-1; perhaps TRBD1 as D (6 bases). The V and J ends lost 5 bases and 4 bases respectively, with 18 bases between them. CDR1 and CDR2 from the germline V gene are SQVTM and ANQGSEA. CDR3 length: 15 residues. The CDR3: CSVREGGHTKNIQYF. DNA for the CDR3: TGCAGCGTTCGAGAAGGGGGACACACTAAAAACATTCAGTACTTC.

CDR3: CASSFFLRRIGQGRTGELFF. CDR3 DNA: TGTGCCAGCAGTTTTTTTTTACGACGGATCGGACAGGGACGGACCGGGGAGCTGTTTTTT. The chain combines TRBV12-3 or TRBV12-4 with TRBJ2-2; 8 bases are a match to TRBD1. V lost 3 bases, J lost 5 bases, and 20 bases stayed unmatched. The CDR3 sequence is 20 residues long.

This clonotype was counted between two and nine times. The rearrangement joins TRBV20-1 to TRBJ1-1, with no clear D. This CDR3 has 11 amino acids. V was shortened by 8 bases and J by 10 bases, with 17 bases between the two germline ends. Germline V gives CDR1 DFQATT, CDR2 SNEGSKA (reference sequence). For the CDR3, the DNA is TGCAGTTCCCCGGTTAAAGTAGGAGCTTTCTTT. Its protein product is CSSPVKVGAFF.

The chain carries TRBV10-3 and TRBJ2-3, with 14 bases identical to TRBD2. The CDR3 consists of 19 residues. CDR1 and CDR2 (germline): ENHRY, SYGVKD. Losses at the gene ends were 6 bases for V and 0 bases for J; bases not matched to a gene: 11. The CDR3 sequence is CAIRTGTSGGMTSTDTQYF. For the CDR3, the DNA is TGTGCCATCAGAACCGGGACTAGCGGGGGAATGACTAGCACAGATACGCAGTATTTT.